Listed below are T cell receptor beta chains from one sample, sequenced in a study of shared clonotypes between healthy human individuals. The data were produced by immunoSEQ multiplex PCR, yet TCRdb's version contains in-frame clones alone and is incomplete. The sample consists of about 2.3 million clones, about nine tenths of them appearing once. The sequenced sample was naive CD4+ T cells from PBMCs. These receptor sequences come from a man aged 18 to 35 in good health. Some clones in this sample may be carry-over from other donors' samples. Both conserved end residues are part of each CDR3. Fields, in order: J gene, V gene, D gene, clone size, CDR3 protein, CDR3 DNA. The D gene is left open where the match is weak. Size values are once, few and many counts, or a class for expanded clones, and some rows have none.

J gene: TRBJ2-5
V gene: TRBV5-1
D gene: -
clone size: -
CDR3 protein: CASSEDPLQTQYF
CDR3 DNA: TGCGCCAGCAGCGAGGACCCCCTACAGACCCAGTACTTC

J gene: TRBJ2-1
V gene: TRBV10-2
D gene: TRBD2
clone size: -
CDR3 protein: CASSDSGGGKFF
CDR3 DNA: TGCGCCAGCAGTGATTCGGGGGGAGGGAAGTTCTTC

J gene: TRBJ2-1
V gene: TRBV4-2
D gene: TRBD1
clone size: -
CDR3 protein: CASSHAPGQGTSYNEQFF
CDR3 DNA: TGTGCCAGCAGCCACGCTCCGGGACAGGGGACCTCCTACAATGAGCAGTTCTTC

J gene: TRBJ2-1
V gene: TRBV7-3
D gene: -
clone size: once
CDR3 protein: CASSPGGGKTEQFF
CDR3 DNA: TGTGCCAGCAGCCCCGGGGGCGGGAAAACTGAGCAGTTCTTC

J gene: TRBJ2-3
V gene: TRBV10-3
D gene: -
clone size: -
CDR3 protein: CAISFRPRGTDTQYF
CDR3 DNA: TGTGCCATCAGTTTCCGACCGAGGGGCACAGATACGCAGTATTTT

J gene: TRBJ2-1
V gene: TRBV5-4
D gene: TRBD1
clone size: -
CDR3 protein: CASSLGDRANEQFF
CDR3 DNA: TGTGCCAGCAGCTTGGGGGACAGGGCCAATGAGCAGTTCTTC

J gene: TRBJ2-3
V gene: TRBV27
D gene: -
clone size: -
CDR3 protein: CASSFQGEADTQYF
CDR3 DNA: TGTGCCAGCAGTTTTCAGGGGGAGGCAGATACGCAGTATTTT

J gene: TRBJ1-2
V gene: TRBV28
D gene: -
clone size: few
CDR3 protein: CASSFRGNYGYTF
CDR3 DNA: TGTGCCAGCAGTTTCAGGGGAAACTATGGCTACACCTTC

J gene: TRBJ1-1
V gene: TRBV7-8
D gene: -
clone size: -
CDR3 protein: CASSLGGGMNTEAFF
CDR3 DNA: TGTGCCAGCAGCCTAGGGGGGGGCATGAACACTGAAGCTTTCTTT

J gene: TRBJ1-5
V gene: TRBV5-1
D gene: TRBD1
clone size: -
CDR3 protein: CASSPQGISNQPQHF
CDR3 DNA: TGCGCCAGCAGCCCACAGGGGATCAGCAATCAGCCCCAGCATTTT

J gene: TRBJ1-2
V gene: TRBV27
D gene: -
clone size: -
CDR3 protein: CASGRTLGYGYTF
CDR3 DNA: TGTGCCAGCGGCAGGACCCTGGGCTATGGCTACACCTTC

J gene: TRBJ1-1
V gene: TRBV5-6
D gene: -
clone size: -
CDR3 protein: CASGLPITGMNTEAFF
CDR3 DNA: TGTGCCAGCGGTCTTCCTATAACGGGGATGAACACTGAAGCTTTCTTT

J gene: TRBJ1-2
V gene: TRBV28
D gene: -
clone size: -
CDR3 protein: CATPKIRAGSDYGYTF
CDR3 DNA: TGTGCCACCCCGAAAATCCGGGCAGGGTCGGACTATGGCTACACCTTC

J gene: TRBJ1-1
V gene: TRBV9
D gene: TRBD1
clone size: -
CDR3 protein: CASSARLGQGAEAFF
CDR3 DNA: TGTGCCAGCAGCGCTCGGTTGGGACAGGGGGCTGAAGCTTTCTTT

J gene: TRBJ1-3
V gene: TRBV28
D gene: -
clone size: -
CDR3 protein: CASTSAGGAGNTIYF
CDR3 DNA: TGTGCCAGCACCTCGGCGGGTGGGGCAGGAAACACCATATATTTT

J gene: TRBJ1-3
V gene: TRBV6-1
D gene: TRBD1
clone size: -
CDR3 protein: CASSERDRAGNTIYF
CDR3 DNA: TGTGCCAGCAGTGAAAGAGACAGGGCAGGAAACACCATATATTTT

J gene: TRBJ2-6
V gene: TRBV7-9
D gene: -
clone size: -
CDR3 protein: CASSLFSGANVLTF
CDR3 DNA: TGTGCCAGCAGCTTATTCTCTGGGGCCAACGTCCTGACTTTC

J gene: TRBJ1-3
V gene: TRBV9
D gene: -
clone size: -
CDR3 protein: CASSERVRRSSGNTIYF
CDR3 DNA: TGTGCCAGCAGCGAGCGTGTGAGGCGCTCATCTGGAAACACCATATATTTT

J gene: TRBJ2-1
V gene: TRBV12-2
D gene: -
clone size: -
CDR3 protein: CASRPSRRAIIDEQFF
CDR3 DNA: TGTGCAAGTCGCCCCAGCAGGAGGGCCATTATTGATGAGCAGTTCTTC

J gene: TRBJ1-5
V gene: TRBV2
D gene: -
clone size: -
CDR3 protein: CASSESENQPQHF
CDR3 DNA: TGTGCCAGCAGTGAGTCAGAAAATCAGCCCCAGCATTTT

J gene: TRBJ2-7
V gene: TRBV5-6
D gene: TRBD1
clone size: -
CDR3 protein: CASSLGPLSRTGTYEQYF
CDR3 DNA: TGTGCCAGCAGCTTGGGTCCCCTTTCTAGGACAGGGACCTACGAGCAGTACTTC

J gene: TRBJ1-4
V gene: TRBV6-6
D gene: -
clone size: once
CDR3 protein: CASRDGNEKLFF
CDR3 DNA: TGTGCCAGCCGGGATGGAAATGAAAAACTGTTTTTT